This T cell receptor (beta chain) was captured in a study of blood T cell repertoires in COVID-19. Produced via immunoSEQ multiplex PCR; TCRdb's table is partial and in-frame only. In the table there are about 200,000 clones, around 84% of which are singletons. Germline lookup yields CDR1 LGHDT and CDR2 YNNKEL (reference sequence). This CDR3 is 15 amino acids long. V lost 5 bases and J lost 4; bases outside the gene matches: 5. This sequence joins TRBV3-1 (or the pseudogene TRBV3-2) and TRBJ2-1; the match to TRBD1 covers 10 bases. What was sequenced was peripheral blood. This clonotype originated in a woman aged 80 or over with acute or convalescent COVID-19. CDR3 in amino acids: CASSDRDRGYNEQFF. The CDR3 region has the DNA TGTGCCAGCAGCGACCGGGACAGGGGATACAATGAGCAGTTCTTC.